This entry is about one T cell receptor (beta chain). This specimen belongs to a study of T cells in Graves' hyperthyroidism and ophthalmopathy. Ophthalmopathy cases met thresholds of Clinical Activity Score at least 3, NOSPECS grade at least 4 and duration under 3 months. A patient was excluded if there was uncontrolled infection, other autoimmune disease, pregnancy or lactation. Clinical symptoms, serum thyroxine, TRAb, thyroid ultrasound and orbital computed tomography established diagnosis. The J segment lost 5 bases and the V segment lost 9 bases, leaving 2 bases of the junction unmatched. CDR1 is SNHLY and CDR2 is FYNNEI in the germline V gene. This CDR3 is 13 amino acids long. Researchers amplified the TCR beta CDR3 regions from RNA transcripts. Initially, a first-round RT-PCR of the TCR CDR3 employed the HTBI primer set. MiXCR, run by TCRdb on the multiplex PCR reads, gives a single entry per CDR3 protein. The table has roughly 500,000 distinct CDR3 sequences, 15% to 20% seen once.

This chain links TRBV2 with TRBJ2-2, with 11 nucleotides matching TRBD1. The material sequenced was blood. This TCR was recovered from a woman in her thirties with Graves' ophthalmopathy. Written as DNA, the CDR3 is TGTGCCAGTGGACAGGGGGCTACCGGGGAGCTGTTTTTT. Translating it yields CASGQGATGELFF.